The table lists the clone carrying this T cell receptor (beta chain) with many counts. Its antigen remains unidentified. Amplification yielded TCR beta CDR3 regions, with RNA transcripts as the source. First-round RT-PCR of the TCR CDR3 relied on the HTBI primer set. TCRdb re-called the multiplex PCR reads through MiXCR, storing one row per CDR3 protein. The table shows about 700,000 distinct CDR3 sequences, with just under 45% occurring only once. This sample is drawn from a study of T cells in Graves' hyperthyroidism and ophthalmopathy. Study-level findings and limits: Ophthalmopathy was told apart from stable hyperthyroidism by a 13 V-J model. Ophthalmopathy was identified by the model a median about 6 months ahead of onset. Blood also contained most expanded thyroid clonotypes above 0.001.

The sequencing sample was made of peripheral blood or thyroid tissue (not recorded which). This receptor was identified in an adult man with Graves' disease, either hyperthyroidism or ophthalmopathy (not recorded which).

The chain's CDR3 is CASTLDRNYGYTF. The DNA of the CDR3 is TGTGCCAGTACACTGGACAGAAACTATGGCTACACCTTC. This chain links TRBV19 with TRBJ1-2, with TRBD1 as a possible D gene (6 bases). V lost 7 bases, J lost 2 bases, and 11 bases lay in between. Germline CDR1 is LNHDA and CDR2 is SQIVND (reference sequence). CDR3 length equals 13 residues.